This note documents a single T cell receptor beta chain sequence. What it binds is not known. The read finishes 3 residues shy of the CDR3 end, and the germline J gene is used to complete it. In germline, CDR1 is SGHTA, CDR2 FQGTGA. Trimming removed 2 bases from V and 7 bases from J, with 18 bases in between. CDR3 length: 16 amino acids. The data belong to a study of T cell clonality in common variable immunodeficiency. Patients and controls were mostly of Caucasian heritage. No CVID subject was ill or on immunomodulatory drugs when sampled. The method was immunoSEQ multiplex PCR; TCRdb's version includes in-frame clones alone and lacks a portion of them. Reported are about 26,000 clones, none seen only once; the ten largest carry 4%. Overall study findings and caveats: Common variable immunodeficiency TCR beta sequences reportedly had fewer deletions and N-nucleotide insertions.

V is TRBV7-3 and J is TRBJ2-1, with a possible D match to TRBD2 (5 bases). This receptor was identified in a human donor with common variable immunodeficiency. Sequenced: peripheral blood mononuclear cells. This CDR3 reads CASSLSGSQGGNEQFF. The covered CDR3 bases are TGTGCCAGCAGCTTATCGGGATCCCAAGGCGGGAATGAG.